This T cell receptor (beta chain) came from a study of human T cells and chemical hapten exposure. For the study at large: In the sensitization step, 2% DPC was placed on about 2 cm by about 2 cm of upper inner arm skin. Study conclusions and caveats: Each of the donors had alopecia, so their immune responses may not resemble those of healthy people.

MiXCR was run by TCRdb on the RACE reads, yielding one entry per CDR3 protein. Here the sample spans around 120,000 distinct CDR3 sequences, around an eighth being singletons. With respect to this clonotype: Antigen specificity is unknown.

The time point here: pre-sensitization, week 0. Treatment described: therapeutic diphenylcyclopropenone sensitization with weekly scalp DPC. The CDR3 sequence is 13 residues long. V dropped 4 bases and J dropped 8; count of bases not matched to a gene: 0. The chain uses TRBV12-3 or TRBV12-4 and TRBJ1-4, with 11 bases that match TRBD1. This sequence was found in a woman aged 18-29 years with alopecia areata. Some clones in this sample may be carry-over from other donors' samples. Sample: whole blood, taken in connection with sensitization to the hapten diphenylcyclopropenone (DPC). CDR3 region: CASSWTGGEKLFF. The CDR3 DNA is TGTGCCAGCAGTTGGACAGGGGGCGAAAAACTGTTTTTT.